This T cell receptor (beta chain) was documented in a study of regulatory T cells in long-lasting Graves disease. Time point indicated: newly diagnosed GD, antithyroid drugs for less than 3 months. RNA from PBMCs was the source of the TCR library. Per the germline V gene, CDR1 is LNHDA and CDR2 is SQIVND (reference sequence). The length of the CDR3 is 14 residues. J was trimmed by 2 bases and V by 3 bases; bases with no gene match: 3. Building of the TCR beta libraries involved iRepertoire HTBI primers and Arm-PCR of CDR3 regions. TCRdb passed the multiplex PCR reads through MiXCR, listing each CDR3 protein once. This table has 520,000 or so distinct CDR3 sequences, around 11% appearing once. These data also formed part of another study, on T cells in Graves' hyperthyroidism and ophthalmopathy.

Sequenced here: peripheral blood mononuclear cells (PBMCs), sampled at new diagnosis, from a patient treated with antithyroid drugs. The chain employs TRBV19 and TRBJ2-5, with 7 bases identical to TRBD1. The sequence was obtained from a woman in her 30s with Graves disease. In DNA form, the CDR3 reads TGTGCCAGTAGTATTGGGACAGTTCAAGAGACCCAGTACTTC. The encoded protein is CASSIGTVQETQYF.